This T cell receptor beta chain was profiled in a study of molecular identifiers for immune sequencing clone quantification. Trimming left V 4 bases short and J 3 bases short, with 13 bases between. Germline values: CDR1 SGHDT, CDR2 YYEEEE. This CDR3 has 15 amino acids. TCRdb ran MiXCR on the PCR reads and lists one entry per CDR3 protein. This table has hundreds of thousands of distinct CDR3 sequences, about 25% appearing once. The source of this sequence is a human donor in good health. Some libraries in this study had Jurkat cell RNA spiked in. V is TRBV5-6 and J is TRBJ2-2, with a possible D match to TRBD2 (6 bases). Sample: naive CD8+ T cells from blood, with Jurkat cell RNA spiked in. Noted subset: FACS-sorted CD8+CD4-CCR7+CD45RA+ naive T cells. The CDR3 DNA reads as TGTGCCAGCAGCCCAAGGTTAGCGGACACCGGGGAGCTGTTTTTT. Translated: CASSPRLADTGELFF. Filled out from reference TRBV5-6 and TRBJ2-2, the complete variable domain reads DAGVTQSPTHLIKTRGQQVTLRCSPKSGHDTVSWYQQALGQGPQFIFQYYEEEERQRGNFPDRFSGHQFPNYSSELNVNALLLGDSALYLCASSPRLADTGELFFGEGSRLTVL.